This TCR beta chain was identified during a study of cytomegalovirus exposure and HLA in healthy donors. The protocol was immunoSEQ multiplex PCR, while the TCRdb copy is restricted to in-frame clones and leaves out a portion. This table has 260,000 or so clones, 88% appearing once. The donors were part of the validation cohort of 95 to 150 subjects. That cohort was separate from the first cohort, which comprised 666 subjects. The CDR3 length is 14 residues. From germline, CDR1 is LGHNA and CDR2 YSLEER. Trimming left V 1 base short and J 3 bases short, with 10 bases between. The rearrangement uses TRBV4-3 and TRBJ2-7, with a weak D call TRBD1 (5 bases). What was sequenced was PBMCs. The sequence was collected from a woman aged 18-35 years in good health and CMV-seronegative. CDR3 DNA sequence: TGCGCCAGCAGCCAAGTGCAGGGCCTCTACGAGCAGTACTTC. This gives the protein CASSQVQGLYEQYF.